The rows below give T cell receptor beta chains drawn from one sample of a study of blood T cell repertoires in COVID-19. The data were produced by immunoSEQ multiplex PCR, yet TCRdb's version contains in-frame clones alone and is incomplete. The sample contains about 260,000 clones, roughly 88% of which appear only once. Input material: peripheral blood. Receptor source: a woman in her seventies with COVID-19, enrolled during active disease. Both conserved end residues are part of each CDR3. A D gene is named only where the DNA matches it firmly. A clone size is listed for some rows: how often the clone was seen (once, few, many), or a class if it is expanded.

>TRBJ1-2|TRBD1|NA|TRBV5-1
TGCGCCAGCAGCGATAAGGACAGGGTTGATGGCTACACCTTC
CASSDKDRVDGYTF
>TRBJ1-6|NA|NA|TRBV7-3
TGTGCCAGCAGCTTTAACAGTGATTCACCCCTCCACTTT
CASSFNSDSPLHF
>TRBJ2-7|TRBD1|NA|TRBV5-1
TGCGCCAGCACCCGGGACAGGGGCAACGAGCAGTACTTC
CASTRDRGNEQYF
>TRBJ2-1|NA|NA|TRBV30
TGTGCCTGGAGTCGAGGCGATGAGCAGTTCTTC
CAWSRGDEQFF
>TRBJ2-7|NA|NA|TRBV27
TGTGCCAGCACCAGAGGCGGCTCCTACGAGCAGTACTTC
CASTRGGSYEQYF
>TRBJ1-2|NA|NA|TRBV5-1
TGCGCCAGCAGCTTGGCCGTGGGCAGCAACCTTCGAGGCTACACCTTC
CASSLAVGSNLRGYTF
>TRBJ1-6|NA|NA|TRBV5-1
TGCGCCAGCAGCTTGGAACCGGCGGTAGATTCACCCCTCCACTTT
CASSLEPAVDSPLHF
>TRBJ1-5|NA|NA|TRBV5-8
TGTGCCAGCAGCTTAAGTTTACGGGGCAATCAGCCCCAGCATTTT
CASSLSLRGNQPQHF
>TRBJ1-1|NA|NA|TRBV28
TGTGCCAGCAATCCAGGGGTTATCACTGAAGCTTTCTTT
CASNPGVITEAFF
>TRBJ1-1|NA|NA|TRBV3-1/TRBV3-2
TGTGCCAGCAGCACAAGTCACCCAGCGGAGGCTTTCTTT
CASSTSHPAEAFF
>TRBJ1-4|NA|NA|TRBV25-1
TGTGCCAGCAGTAAACAGCCGGGGGGAAAACTGTTTTTT
CASSKQPGGKLFF
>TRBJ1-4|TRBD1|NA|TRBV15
TGTGCCACCAGCAATTCGGACAGGTCAGATGAAAAACTGTTTTTT
CATSNSDRSDEKLFF
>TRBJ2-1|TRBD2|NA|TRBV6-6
TGTGCCAGCAGTCCCGGGAGGATGCGGGACTCCTACAATGAGCAGTTCTTC
CASSPGRMRDSYNEQFF
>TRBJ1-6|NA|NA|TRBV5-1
TGCGCCAGCAGCTTGTGGGGCAGGGCGGTTTATTCACCCCTCCACTTT
CASSLWGRAVYSPLHF
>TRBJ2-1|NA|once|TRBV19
TGTGCCAGTAGTCCCTCCCGTTCCCCCCAGAGGAATGAGCAGTTCTTC
CASSPSRSPQRNEQFF
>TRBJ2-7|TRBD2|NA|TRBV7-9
TGTGCCAGCAGCCCTCGGCTAGCGGGCCCGAGCTCCTACGAGCAGTACTTC
CASSPRLAGPSSYEQYF
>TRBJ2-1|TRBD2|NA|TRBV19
TGTGCCAGTAGGGACTCCGGGACTAGCGTCTACAATGAGCAGTTCTTC
CASRDSGTSVYNEQFF
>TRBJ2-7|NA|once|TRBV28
TGTGCCAGCAGTTTGAGGGAACCCAGCTACGAGCAGTACTTC
CASSLREPSYEQYF
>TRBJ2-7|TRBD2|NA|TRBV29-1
TGCAGCGTTATTTTTACTAGCGGGTTCTCCTACGAGCAGTACTTC
CSVIFTSGFSYEQYF
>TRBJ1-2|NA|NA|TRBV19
TGTGCCAGTACTAATATCGAGGGAAACTATGGCTACACCTTC
CASTNIEGNYGYTF
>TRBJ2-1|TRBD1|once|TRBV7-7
TGTGCTAGCAGCTTAGGGGACAGGGCTTACAATGAGCAGTTCTTC
CASSLGDRAYNEQFF
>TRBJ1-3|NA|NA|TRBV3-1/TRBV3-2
TGTGCCAGCAGCCAAGGCCTTCGACAGACTCCCTCTGGAAACACCATATATTTT
CASSQGLRQTPSGNTIYF
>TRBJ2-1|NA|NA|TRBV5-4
TGTGCCAGCAGCTTGGCTGGCGGGTATTCCTACAATGAGCAGTTCTTC
CASSLAGGYSYNEQFF
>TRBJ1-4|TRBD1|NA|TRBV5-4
TGTGCCAGCAGCCCATGGAGGGGGCATGAAAAACTGTTTTTT
CASSPWRGHEKLFF
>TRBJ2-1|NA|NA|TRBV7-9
TGTGCCAGCAGCCTAACTGCGGCGGGGAGCTCCTACAATGAGCAGTTCTTC
CASSLTAAGSSYNEQFF
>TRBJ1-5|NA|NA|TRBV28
TGTGCCAGCAGTTTCATTACAACCCGGGACACCCATCAGCCCCAGCATTTT
CASSFITTRDTHQPQHF
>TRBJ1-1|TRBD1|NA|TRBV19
TGTGCCAGTAGTACCCGGGACAGGGGATTCTGGTCTGAAGCTTTCTTT
CASSTRDRGFWSEAFF
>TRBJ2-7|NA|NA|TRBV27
TGTGCCAGCAGCCATCGTGGGTACAGGTCCAGCTCCTACGAGCAGTACTTC
CASSHRGYRSSSYEQYF
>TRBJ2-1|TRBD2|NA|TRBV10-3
TGTGCCATCAGTCCAAAGCCGGGACTAGCGGCAAGCTCCTACAATGAGCAGTTCTTC
CAISPKPGLAASSYNEQFF
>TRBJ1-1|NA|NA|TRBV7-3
TGTGCCAGCAGCGCCCAGGGGAGGGACACTGAAGCTTTCTTT
CASSAQGRDTEAFF
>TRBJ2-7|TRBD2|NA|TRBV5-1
TGCGCCAGCAGCCCCCTGACTAGCGGGAGCTTCGACGAGCAGTACTTC
CASSPLTSGSFDEQYF
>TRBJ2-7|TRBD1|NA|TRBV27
TGTGCCAGCAGTTCCTCCTCCGGGACAGGGGCTTCGGGCGAGCAGTACTTC
CASSSSSGTGASGEQYF
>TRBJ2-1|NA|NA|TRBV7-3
TGTGCCAGCAGCTCGACCGGGAACCTATACAATGAGCAGTTCTTC
CASSSTGNLYNEQFF
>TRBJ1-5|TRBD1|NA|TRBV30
TGTGCCTGGAGTCGCCAGGGGGTTCAGCCCCAGCATTTT
CAWSRQGVQPQHF
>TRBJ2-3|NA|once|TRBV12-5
TGTGCTAGTGGTTATGAGGGTTTCGGGGAAAGAGATACGCAGTATTTT
CASGYEGFGERDTQYF
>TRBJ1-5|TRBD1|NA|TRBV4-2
TGTGCCAGCAGCCAAGGGACAGGGGGCAATCAGCCCCAGCATTTT
CASSQGTGGNQPQHF
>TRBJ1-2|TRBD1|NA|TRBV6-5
TGTGCCAGCAGTCTTACAGGGGAGGACTATGGCTACACCTTC
CASSLTGEDYGYTF
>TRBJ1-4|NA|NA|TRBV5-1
TGCGCCAGCAGCTTGGGGGCAGGGGATGAAAAACTGTTTTTT
CASSLGAGDEKLFF